A selection of T cell receptor beta chains follows, all from one sample in a study of T cell clusters in autoimmune cytopenias. TCRdb re-called the multiplex PCR reads, yielding one record per CDR3 amino acid sequence without DNA. This sample lists some 7,400 distinct CDR3 sequences; its ten largest clones have around 21%. This sample also belongs to another study, concerning T cell repertoires in aging, cancer and after chemotherapy.

Sequencing was carried out using peripheral blood. The receptors come from a human donor in good health. Both conserved end residues are part of each CDR3. Clone size appears in some rows only: once, few, many, or a class for an expanded clone.

CDR3,J,size,V
CASSPRPDGNTEAFF,TRBJ1-1,NA,TRBV5-5
CASSWMTGENTDTQYF,TRBJ2-3,NA,TRBV7-9
CASSILTFATKFF,TRBJ2-1,NA,TRBV6-2/TRBV6-3
CASSFGTGEGSPLHF,TRBJ1-6,NA,TRBV5-1
CASSDLRGGKKEAKNIQYF,TRBJ2-4,NA,TRBV27
CAISDQTGTVEGNTIYF,TRBJ1-3,NA,TRBV10-3
CASSLAGGPQYEQYF,TRBJ2-7,NA,TRBV5-6
CASSIRLEGNMNTEAFF,TRBJ1-1,NA,TRBV19
CASSLTGTGGAPLHF,TRBJ1-6,NA,TRBV12-3/TRBV12-4
CASSQTGPASYTF,TRBJ1-2,NA,TRBV5-4
CASSLWGTLAGTDTQYF,TRBJ2-3,medium-sized,TRBV5-4
CASSLQGVGTEAFF,TRBJ1-1,NA,TRBV5-4
CASSLPASSSNTGELFF,TRBJ2-2,NA,TRBV27
CASSLEGGSRTGELFF,TRBJ2-2,NA,TRBV5-6
CASSLWGGKTQYF,TRBJ2-5,NA,TRBV27
CASSLSDRTGYTF,TRBJ1-2,NA,TRBV27
CACQPTGEGTDTQYF,TRBJ2-3,medium-sized,TRBV30
CASSLGSGSGETQYF,TRBJ2-5,NA,TRBV5-1
CASSLGDSLYGYTF,TRBJ1-2,NA,TRBV7-2
CAISESMGAGELFF,TRBJ2-2,NA,TRBV10-3
CASSQGLASGGRTDTQYF,TRBJ2-3,NA,TRBV4-2
CASRRGTANTGELFF,TRBJ2-2,NA,TRBV7-2
CASSYGVLAKNIQYF,TRBJ2-4,NA,TRBV6-6
CASSLARGGTGELFF,TRBJ2-2,NA,TRBV12-3/TRBV12-4
CASSYQARGRNTIYF,TRBJ1-3,NA,TRBV6-5
CASRQRSMNTEAFF,TRBJ1-1,NA,TRBV5-4
CASSIHNEQFF,TRBJ2-1,medium-sized,TRBV12-3/TRBV12-4
CASSAGFLTYEQYF,TRBJ2-7,NA,TRBV6-5
CATLGANTGELFF,TRBJ2-2,medium-sized,TRBV15